The next 25 T cell receptor beta chains were all read from a single sample in a study of T cells after yellow fever vaccination. TCRdb called the 5' RACE reads again in MiXCR, with one record for every CDR3 protein. The top ten hold 15% to 20% of the sample, which has roughly 400,000 distinct CDR3 sequences, roughly a sixth seen once. Sequenced material: PBMCs, taken before the yellow fever booster vaccination. Source of these receptors: a man in his late teens or twenties who received the YFV17D yellow fever vaccine.

This clonotype was found a few times. V and J are TRBV7-9 and TRBJ2-1, with D perhaps matching TRBD1 or TRBD2 (6 bases each). This CDR3 has 16 amino acids. Between the trimmed V and J ends, which lost 5 bases and 0 bases, there was a span of 14 bases. Germline V gene data show CDR1 as SEHNR and CDR2 as FQNEAQ (reference sequence). The DNA of the CDR3 is TGTGCCAGCAGCCCTCCGGGGGCCACCTCCTACAATGAGCAGTTCTTC. This gives the protein CASSPPGATSYNEQFF.

This chain joins TRBV7-6 and TRBJ2-3, with 9 bases fitting TRBD1. The CDR3 totals 15 residues. V dropped 4 bases and J dropped 1; count of bases not matched to a gene: 3. In germline, CDR1 is SGHVS, CDR2 FNYEAQ. The CDR3 sequence: CASSYRDRGTDTQYF. CDR3 bases: TGTGCCAGCAGCTACCGGGACAGGGGCACAGATACGCAGTATTTT.

This clonotype was seen just once. The chain employs TRBV14 and TRBJ1-2; no reliable D call. The CDR3 has 12 amino acids. CDR1 and CDR2 (germline): SGHDN, FVKESK. The V end was cut by 4 bases, the J end by 8 bases, with 11 bases between. The chain's CDR3 is CASSLSGAGYTF. CDR3 bases: TGTGCCAGCAGCCTAAGCGGCGCCGGCTACACCTTC.

This clonotype was observed a few times. The chain uses TRBV6-2 or TRBV6-3 and TRBJ1-2, with 11 bases aligning to TRBD1. V trimming: 0 bases; J trimming: 4 bases; junction bases outside the gene matches: 7. Germline V gene sequence: CDR1 MNHEY, CDR2 SVGEGT. The CDR3 sequence is 17 residues long. Here the CDR3 DNA reads TGTGCCAGCAGTTACTCCCCGGACAGGGGGCAGAGCTATGGCTACACCTTC. Protein: CASSYSPDRGQSYGYTF.

This clonotype has ten or more counts. The chain couples TRBV7-2 to TRBJ2-5; TRBD1 or TRBD2 may be the D gene (6 bases each). V shed 6 bases and J shed 1 base, with 9 bases lying between them. The CDR3 is 13 amino acids. The germline V gene encodes CDR1 SGHTA and CDR2 FQGNSA. The CDR3 sequence is CASSRGVQETQYF. For the CDR3, the DNA is TGTGCCAGCAGTAGGGGGGTCCAAGAGACCCAGTACTTC.

This clonotype was observed once. The CDR3 bases are TGTGCCAGCTCACCCCGACAGGATGATTCACCCCTCCACTTT. Amino acid sequence: CASSPRQDDSPLHF. This chain joins TRBV18 and TRBJ1-6; tentatively, D is TRBD1 (6 bases). Between the trimmed V and J ends, which lost 3 bases and 8 bases, there was a span of 11 bases. Looked up from germline, CDR1 is KGHSH and CDR2 is LQKENI. CDR3 length: 14 residues. The full variable domain, its missing parts supplied by reference TRBV18 and TRBJ1-6, is NAGVMQNPRHLVRRRGQEARLRCSPMKGHSHVYWYRQLPEEGLKFMVYLQKENIIDESGMPKERFSAEFPKEGPSILRIQQVVRGDSAAYFCASSPRQDDSPLHFGNGTRLTVT.

The rearrangement uses TRBV11-3 and TRBJ1-1, with D hard to call. The germline CDR1 and CDR2 sequences are SGHNT and YENEEA. CDR3 length equals 16 residues. Trimming pared 3 bases from V and 2 bases from J, leaving 16 bases between. CDR3 residues: CASSFGEKELNTEAFF. The CDR3 nucleotides are TGTGCCAGCAGCTTTGGGGAGAAAGAGTTAAACACTGAAGCTTTCTTT.

This clonotype was picked up many times. DNA of the CDR3: TGCAGTGCTTCTGAAAACCAAGAGACCCAGTACTTC. This sequence encodes CSASENQETQYF. The rearrangement links TRBV20-1 to TRBJ2-5; no reliable D call. Trimming shortened V by 5 bases and J by 0 bases, and 7 bases separated the two germline ends. CDR1 DFQATT and CDR2 SNEGSKA come from the germline V gene (reference sequence). The CDR3 totals 12 residues.

The chain has TRBV7-2 and TRBJ2-1, with TRBD2 matching over 8 bases. This CDR3 is 16 amino acids long. Germline V CDR1 and CDR2: SGHTA, FQGNSA. After removal of 5 bases from V and 3 bases from J, the junction contained 9 bases not matched to a gene. The CDR3 DNA is TGTGCCAGCAGCCTCCGTATGGCGGGGGGCTACAATGAGCAGTTCTTC. Translating it yields CASSLRMAGGYNEQFF. Combining the CDR3 with reference TRBV7-2 and TRBJ2-1 gives the whole variable domain GAGVSQSPSNKVTEKGKDVELRCDPISGHTALYWYRQSLGQGLEFLIYFQGNSAPDKSGLPSDRFSAERTGGSVSTLTIQRTQQEDSAVYLCASSLRMAGGYNEQFFGPGTRLTVL.

Of note for this clonotype: A much larger clone differs from this one at a single base, so this may be a read error. The chain links TRBV6-2 or TRBV6-3 to TRBJ1-1; D is uncertain. Germline loops: CDR1 MNHEY, CDR2 SVGEGT. The CDR3 runs 13 residues. The CDR3 region has the DNA TGTGCCAGCACGCGCCCGGTGAACACTGTAGCTTTCTTT. As protein: CASTRPVNTVAFF.

The chain has TRBV7-2 and TRBJ2-4; 9 positions agree with TRBD1. The trim removed 5 bases at V and 7 bases at J, leaving 9 bases unmatched. This CDR3 comprises 15 residues. The germline CDR1 and CDR2 sequences are SGHTA and FQGNSA. CDR3 region: CASSPRQGVFNIQYF. CDR3 DNA: TGTGCCAGCAGCCCTCGACAGGGGGTTTTTAACATTCAGTACTTC.

The gene calls are TRBV2 and TRBJ2-7; D unclear. V was shortened by 2 bases and J by 6 bases, with 14 bases between the two germline ends. The CDR3 is made up of 14 amino acids. Germline lookup yields CDR1 SNHLY and CDR2 FYNNEI. CDR3 in DNA: TGTGCCAGCAGTGAATTACGGCGTGGCCTCGAGCAGTACGTC. It yields the protein CASSELRRGLEQYV.

The sample holds a few counts of this clonotype. The chain combines TRBV12-3 or TRBV12-4 with TRBJ2-5; D unresolved. The CDR3 runs to 13 residues. V lost 5 bases and J 1 base, leaving 8 bases between the germline ends. CDR3 sequence (DNA): TGTGCCAGCAGTATCCACTCCCAAGAGACCCAGTACTTC. It is translated as CASSIHSQETQYF.

This clonotype was seen a few times. The V gene is TRBV4-3, the J gene TRBJ1-6; D may be TRBD1 (6 bases). The V gene's germline CDR1 is LGHNA and CDR2 YSLEER. Trimming left V 0 bases short and J 10 bases short, with 19 bases between. The CDR3 loop spans 17 amino acids. Written as DNA, the CDR3 is TGCGCCAGCAGCCAAGATGGGGCCTTACAGGGAGAGTCACCCCTCCACTTT. This encodes CASSQDGALQGESPLHF.

The chain recombines TRBV5-5 with TRBJ2-5; D is undetermined. Trimming took off 6 bases at V and 3 bases at J, with 12 bases between the two ends. The CDR3 covers 13 residues. Per germline, CDR1 SGHKS and CDR2 YYEKEE (reference sequence). CDR3 sequence: CASTLVVEETQYF. The CDR3 bases are TGTGCCAGCACCCTCGTAGTTGAAGAGACCCAGTACTTC.

This clonotype has more than one count but fewer than ten. This chain connects TRBV9 to TRBJ2-3, with D hard to call. This CDR3 spans 14 amino acids. Deletions cut 2 bases from V and 5 bases from J, with 12 bases between. From germline, CDR1 is SGDLS and CDR2 YYNGEE. The DNA for the CDR3 is TGTGCCAGCAGCGTTGCCCACAGTCAAGATACGCAGTATTTT. Amino acids: CASSVAHSQDTQYF.

This clonotype was picked up a small number of times. The V and J genes are TRBV29-1 and TRBJ1-1; no clear D. The germline V gene encodes CDR1 SQVTM and CDR2 ANQGSEA. The V and J ends lost 4 bases and 10 bases respectively, with 19 bases between them. CDR3 length: 13 amino acids. The CDR3 DNA sequence: TGCAGCGTTGGACCGTCCCACCGGGGTGCAGCTTTCTTT. Amino acids: CSVGPSHRGAAFF.

The chain couples TRBV9 to TRBJ2-7; 9 positions agree with TRBD2. Germline V gene sequence: CDR1 SGDLS, CDR2 YYNGEE. The junction had 15 bases not matched to a gene; V was cut back by 4 bases and J by 7 bases. This CDR3 comprises 16 residues. The CDR3 sequence: CASSPGELAGEGEQYV. DNA of the CDR3: TGTGCCAGCAGCCCTGGAGAATTAGCGGGGGAGGGGGAGCAGTACGTC.

J is TRBJ2-2 and V is TRBV15, with 12 bases aligning to TRBD2. V gave up 1 base and J gave up 3 bases; unmatched junction bases: 0. CDR1 and CDR2 (germline): LNHNV, YYDKDF (reference sequence). The CDR3 contains 16 residues. The DNA for the CDR3 is TGTGCCACCAGCAGAGGGACTAGCGGGGACACCGGGGAGCTGTTTTTT. Amino acids: CATSRGTSGDTGELFF. The full variable domain, completed using reference TRBV15 and TRBJ2-2, is DAMVIQNPRYQVTQFGKPVTLSCSQTLNHNVMYWYQQKSSQAPKLLFHYYDKDFNNEADTPDNFQSRRPNTSFCFLDIRSPGLGDTAMYLCATSRGTSGDTGELFFGEGSRLTVL.

This clonotype was counted a few times. The rearrangement uses TRBV20-1 and TRBJ2-3; D not resolved. V was cut by 1 base and J by 8 bases, with 13 bases left in between. The CDR3 extends over 13 amino acids. Germline assignment: CDR1 DFQATT and CDR2 SNEGSKA (reference sequence). CDR3 sequence: CSARADFLLTQYF. The CDR3 DNA follows: TGCAGTGCTAGAGCCGACTTCCTACTTACGCAGTATTTT.

The chain couples TRBV10-3 to TRBJ2-5; TRBD2 matches 9 bases. Germline V gives CDR1 ENHRY, CDR2 SYGVKD. The V gene end was trimmed by 7 bases and the J gene end by 5 bases; junction bases not matched to a gene: 8. This CDR3 region has 14 residues. CDR3 region: CAITRGGEGETQYF. In nucleotides, the CDR3 is TGTGCCATCACTCGCGGGGGGGAGGGGGAGACCCAGTACTTC.

The V call is TRBV9, the J call TRBJ2-2, with D perhaps TRBD1 or TRBD2 (5 bases each). The CDR3 loop spans 15 amino acids. V dropped 3 bases and J dropped 4 bases, with 13 bases sitting between them. The germline V gene encodes CDR1 SGDLS and CDR2 YYNGEE. The chain's CDR3 is CASSAGTLFTGELFF. For the CDR3, the DNA is TGTGCCAGCAGCGCCGGGACGCTTTTCACCGGGGAGCTGTTTTTT.

J is TRBJ1-1 and V is TRBV4-1; tentative D call: TRBD1 (5 bases). CDR1 is MGHRA and CDR2 is YSYEKL in the germline V gene. Trimming left V 9 bases short and J 8 bases short, with 13 bases between. The CDR3 covers 11 residues. The CDR3: CASEGNAEAFF. The CDR3, as DNA: TGCGCCAGTGAGGGGAACGCAGAAGCTTTCTTT.

In this sample, this clonotype turned up a few times. The rearrangement uses TRBV4-1 and TRBJ2-1; TRBD2 matches 8 bases. Per the germline V gene, CDR1 is MGHRA and CDR2 is YSYEKL. V gave up 1 base and J gave up 4 bases; unmatched junction bases: 6. The CDR3 runs to 16 residues. The DNA of the CDR3 is TGCGCCAGCAGCCAAGCCAGAAGCGGGGGTTACAATGAGCAGTTCTTC. It is translated as CASSQARSGGYNEQFF.

This rearrangement joins TRBV7-9 to TRBJ2-1; TRBD2 matches 12 bases. Germline V gene data show CDR1 as SEHNR and CDR2 as FQNEAQ (reference sequence). J lost 8 bases, V lost 4 bases, and 9 bases had no gene match. The CDR3 runs 16 residues. The CDR3 reads CASSYRLAGAIDEQFF. The CDR3 nucleotides read TGTGCCAGCAGCTACCGACTAGCGGGGGCGATAGATGAGCAGTTCTTC.